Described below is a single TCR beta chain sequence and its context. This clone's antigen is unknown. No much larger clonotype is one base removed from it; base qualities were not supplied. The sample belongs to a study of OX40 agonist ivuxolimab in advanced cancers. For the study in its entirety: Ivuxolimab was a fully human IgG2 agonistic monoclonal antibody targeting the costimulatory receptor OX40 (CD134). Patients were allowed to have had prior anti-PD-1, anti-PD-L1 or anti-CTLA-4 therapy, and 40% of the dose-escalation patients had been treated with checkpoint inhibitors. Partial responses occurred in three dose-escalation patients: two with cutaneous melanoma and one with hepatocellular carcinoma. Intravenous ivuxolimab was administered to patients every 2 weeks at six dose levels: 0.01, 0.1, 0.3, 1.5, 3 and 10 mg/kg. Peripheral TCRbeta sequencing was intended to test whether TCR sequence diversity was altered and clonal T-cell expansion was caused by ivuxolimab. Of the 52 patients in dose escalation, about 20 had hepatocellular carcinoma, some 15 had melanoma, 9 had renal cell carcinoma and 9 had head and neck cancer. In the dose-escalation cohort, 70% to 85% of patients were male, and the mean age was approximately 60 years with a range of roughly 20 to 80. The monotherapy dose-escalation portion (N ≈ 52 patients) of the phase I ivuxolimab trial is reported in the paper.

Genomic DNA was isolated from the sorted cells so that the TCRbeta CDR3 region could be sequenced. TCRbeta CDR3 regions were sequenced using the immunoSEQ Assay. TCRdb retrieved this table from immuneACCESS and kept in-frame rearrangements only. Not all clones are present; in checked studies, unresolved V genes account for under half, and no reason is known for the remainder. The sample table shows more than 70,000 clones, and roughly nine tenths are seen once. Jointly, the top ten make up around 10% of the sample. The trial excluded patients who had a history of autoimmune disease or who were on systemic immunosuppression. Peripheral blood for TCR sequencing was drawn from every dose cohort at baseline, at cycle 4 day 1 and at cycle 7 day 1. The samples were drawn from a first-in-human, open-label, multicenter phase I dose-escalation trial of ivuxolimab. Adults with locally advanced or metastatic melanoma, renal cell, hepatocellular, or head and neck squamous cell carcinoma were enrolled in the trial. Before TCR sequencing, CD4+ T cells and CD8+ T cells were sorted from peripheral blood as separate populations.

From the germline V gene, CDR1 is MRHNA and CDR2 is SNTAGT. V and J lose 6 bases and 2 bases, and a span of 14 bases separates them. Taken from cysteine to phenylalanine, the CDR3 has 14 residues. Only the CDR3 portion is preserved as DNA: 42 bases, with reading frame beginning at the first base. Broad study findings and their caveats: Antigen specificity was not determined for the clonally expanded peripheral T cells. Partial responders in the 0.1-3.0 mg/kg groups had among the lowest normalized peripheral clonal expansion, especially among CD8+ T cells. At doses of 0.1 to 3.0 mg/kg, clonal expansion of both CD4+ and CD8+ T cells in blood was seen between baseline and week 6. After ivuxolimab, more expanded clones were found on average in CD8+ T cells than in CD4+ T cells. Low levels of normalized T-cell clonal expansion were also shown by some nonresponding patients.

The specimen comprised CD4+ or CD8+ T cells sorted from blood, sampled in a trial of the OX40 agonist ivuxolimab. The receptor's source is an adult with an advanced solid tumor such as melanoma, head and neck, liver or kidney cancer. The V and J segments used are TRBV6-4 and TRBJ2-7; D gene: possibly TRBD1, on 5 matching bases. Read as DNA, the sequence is TGTGCCAGCAGCAAATGCCGACAGACCTACGAGCAGTACTTC. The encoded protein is CASSKCRQTYEQYF.